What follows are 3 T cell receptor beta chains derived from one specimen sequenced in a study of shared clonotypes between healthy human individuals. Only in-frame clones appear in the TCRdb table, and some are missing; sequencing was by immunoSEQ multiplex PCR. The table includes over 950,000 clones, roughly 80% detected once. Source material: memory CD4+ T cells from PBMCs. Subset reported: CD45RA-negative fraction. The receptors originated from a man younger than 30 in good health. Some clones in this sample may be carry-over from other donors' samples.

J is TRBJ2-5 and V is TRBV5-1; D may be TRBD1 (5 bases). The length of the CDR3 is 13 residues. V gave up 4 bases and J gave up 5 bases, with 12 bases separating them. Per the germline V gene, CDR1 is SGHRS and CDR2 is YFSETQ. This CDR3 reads CASSRTHGETQYF. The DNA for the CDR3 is TGCGCCAGCAGCCGGACACATGGGGAGACCCAGTACTTC.

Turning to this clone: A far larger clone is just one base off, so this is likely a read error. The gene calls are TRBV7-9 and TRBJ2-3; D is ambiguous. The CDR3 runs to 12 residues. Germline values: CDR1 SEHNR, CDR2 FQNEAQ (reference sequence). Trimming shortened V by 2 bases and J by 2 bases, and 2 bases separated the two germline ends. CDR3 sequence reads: CASSLITDTQYF. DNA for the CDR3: TGTGCCAGCAGCTTAATCACAGATACGCAGTATTTT.

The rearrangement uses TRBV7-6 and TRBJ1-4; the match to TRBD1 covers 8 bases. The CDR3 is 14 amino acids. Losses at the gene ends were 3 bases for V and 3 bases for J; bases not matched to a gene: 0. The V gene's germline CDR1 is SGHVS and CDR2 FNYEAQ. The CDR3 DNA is TGTGCCAGCAGCTTGACAGGGGCTAATGAAAAACTGTTTTTT. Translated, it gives CASSLTGANEKLFF.